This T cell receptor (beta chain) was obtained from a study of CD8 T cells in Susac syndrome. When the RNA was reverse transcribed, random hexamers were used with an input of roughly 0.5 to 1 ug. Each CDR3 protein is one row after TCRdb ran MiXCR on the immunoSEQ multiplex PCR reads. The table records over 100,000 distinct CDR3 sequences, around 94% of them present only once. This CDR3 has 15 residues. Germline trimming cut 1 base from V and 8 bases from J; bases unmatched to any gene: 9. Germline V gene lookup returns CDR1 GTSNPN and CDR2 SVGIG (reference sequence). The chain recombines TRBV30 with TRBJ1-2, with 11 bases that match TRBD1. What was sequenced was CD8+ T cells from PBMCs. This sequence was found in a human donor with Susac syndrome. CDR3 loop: CAWSGPGTGGFGYTF. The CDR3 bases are TGTGCCTGGAGTGGACCCGGGACAGGGGGATTCGGCTACACCTTC.